This paragraph covers one T cell receptor (beta chain) sequence. The antigen remains unidentified. Two-round multiplex PCR amplified TCR beta CDR3 from genomic DNA. Primers were specific to each TRBV and TRBJ gene in first-round PCR. TCRdb re-derived calls from the multiplex PCR reads in MiXCR, one entry per CDR3 protein. The data show under 55,000 distinct CDR3 sequences, less than 35% seen once. These data are taken from a study of prognosis after radiotherapy for stage I lung cancer. Study-level background: Patient ages ran from about 50 to 84, with a median of approximately 69 years, and the group had around twelve men and roughly six women. Study results and caveats: Patients who developed distant metastases had lower Shannon entropy after stereotactic body radiation therapy.

The germline gives CDR1 SGHTA, CDR2 FQGNSA. V was cut by 1 base and J by 4 bases, with 12 bases left in between. This CDR3 is 15 amino acids long. This sequence was found in a donor aged 50 or older with non-small cell lung cancer. The chain links TRBV7-2 to TRBJ2-3; no reliable D call. The input for sequencing was PBMCs, taken before or after stereotactic body radiation therapy (not recorded which). The CDR3 region is CASSLVAPVPDTQYF. DNA for the CDR3: TGTGCCAGCAGCTTAGTGGCTCCGGTCCCAGATACGCAGTATTTT.